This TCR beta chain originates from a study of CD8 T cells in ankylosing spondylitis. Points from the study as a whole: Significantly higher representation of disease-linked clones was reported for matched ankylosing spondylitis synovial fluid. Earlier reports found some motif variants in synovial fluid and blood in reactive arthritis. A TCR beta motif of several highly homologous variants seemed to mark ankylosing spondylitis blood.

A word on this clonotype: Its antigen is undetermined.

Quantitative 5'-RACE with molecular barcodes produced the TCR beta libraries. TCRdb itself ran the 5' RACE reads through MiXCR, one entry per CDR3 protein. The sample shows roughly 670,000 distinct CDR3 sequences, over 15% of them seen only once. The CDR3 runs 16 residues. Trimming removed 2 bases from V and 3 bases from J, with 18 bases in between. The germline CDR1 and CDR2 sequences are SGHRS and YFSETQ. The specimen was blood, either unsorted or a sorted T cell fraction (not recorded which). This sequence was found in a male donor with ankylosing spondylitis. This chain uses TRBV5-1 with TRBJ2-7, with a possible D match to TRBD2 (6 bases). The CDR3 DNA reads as TGCGCCAGCAGCTTACCCCGGGACTCCAACTACTACGAGCAGTACTTC. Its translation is CASSLPRDSNYYEQYF.